This T cell receptor (beta chain) was sequenced in a study of T cells after somatic rescue of genetic block. Germline CDR1 is SNHLY and CDR2 is FYNNEI. Trimming shortened V by 3 bases and J by 5 bases, and 7 bases separated the two germline ends. The CDR3 contains 13 residues. Profiling relied on immunoSEQ multiplex PCR, and the TCRdb table lists in-frame clones only, not all of them. The data show 110,000 or so clones, with approximately 90% seen just once and roughly 1.5% held by the top ten. The sequencing sample was made of peripheral blood mononuclear cells (PBMCs). V usage is TRBV2 and J usage is TRBJ1-4; tentatively, D is TRBD1 (5 bases). This sequence was found in a woman between 18 and 29 years old. The CDR3 nucleotides read TGTGCCAGCAGTGACAGGGAAAATGAAAAACTGTTTTTT. Translated: CASSDRENEKLFF.